The clone carrying this T cell receptor (beta chain) was counted many times. These data are taken from a study of identical twins. Looked up from germline, CDR1 is SGHRS and CDR2 is YFSETQ. CDR3 size: 14 residues. V lost 4 bases, J lost 2 bases, and 3 bases stayed unmatched. TCRdb passed the 5' RACE reads through MiXCR, listing each CDR3 protein once. The repertoire holds about 520,000 distinct CDR3 sequences, with 20% to 25% as singletons. The same sample was also studied in work on T cells expressing NK-cell markers.

This receptor was identified in a woman aged 18-29 years in good health. The V gene is TRBV5-1, the J gene TRBJ2-3; 8 bases fit TRBD2. Sequencing was carried out using CD4+ T cells sorted from blood. Written as DNA, the CDR3 is TGCGCCAGCAGCATCGGACTAGCCACAGATACGCAGTATTTT. It yields the protein CASSIGLATDTQYF.